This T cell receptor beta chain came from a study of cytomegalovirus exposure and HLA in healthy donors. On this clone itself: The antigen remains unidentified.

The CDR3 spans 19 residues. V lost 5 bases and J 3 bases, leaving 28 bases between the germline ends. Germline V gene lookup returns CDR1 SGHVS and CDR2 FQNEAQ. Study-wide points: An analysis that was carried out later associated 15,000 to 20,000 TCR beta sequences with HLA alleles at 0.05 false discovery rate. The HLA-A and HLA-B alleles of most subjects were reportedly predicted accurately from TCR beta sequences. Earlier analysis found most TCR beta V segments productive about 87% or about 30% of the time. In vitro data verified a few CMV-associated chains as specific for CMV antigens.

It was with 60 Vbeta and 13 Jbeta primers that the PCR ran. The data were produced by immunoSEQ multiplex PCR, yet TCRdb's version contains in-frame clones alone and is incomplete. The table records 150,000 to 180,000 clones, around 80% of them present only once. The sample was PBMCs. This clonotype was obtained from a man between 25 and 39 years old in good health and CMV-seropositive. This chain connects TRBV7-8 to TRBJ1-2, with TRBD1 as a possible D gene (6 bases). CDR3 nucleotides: TGTGCCAGCAGCCTCAGGGAATCGACAGGCCGCGGAGTTGACTATGGCTACACCTTC. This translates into CASSLRESTGRGVDYGYTF.